This T cell receptor (beta chain) emerged from a study of blood T cell repertoires in COVID-19. Study overall: Collection of acute and convalescent COVID-19 samples took place in the United States, Italy and Spain.

Categorization into cohorts depended on clinical history that participants reported. Method: immunoSEQ multiplex PCR; TCRdb's copy keeps in-frame clones and lacks some. Seen here are about 190,000 clones, 65% to 85% observed once, and the top ten hold around 3.5%. CDR1 and CDR2 (germline): MNHEY, SVGEGT. This CDR3 is 15 amino acids long. Trimming removed 0 bases at V and 6 bases at J, with 14 bases between. The clonotype comes from a woman aged 25 to 39 who had recovered from COVID-19. The chain couples TRBV6-2 or TRBV6-3 to TRBJ1-1; tentative D call: TRBD1 (5 bases). Specimen: PBMCs or T cells enriched from blood (not recorded which). The CDR3 DNA follows: TGTGCCAGCAGTTACTCGAAGCGGGGCGCTTCTGAAGCTTTCTTT. It translates to CASSYSKRGASEAFF.